This T cell receptor (beta chain) comes out of a study of shared T cell receptors in the human thymus. Here immunoSEQ multiplex PCR was the method, and the copy in TCRdb shows in-frame clones only, minus some. The sample lists some 720,000 clones; roughly 90% were seen once. This sample was also put to use in a study of human thymus T cells. That work adds: The donors were infants in Finland with congenital heart defects, otherwise immunologically healthy. Thymic material originated from resections removed in the course of corrective heart surgery. Within thymic and blood repertoires, V and J gene usage appeared to be biased. Thymic repertoires overlap heavily among unrelated individuals, related research has reported.

Source material: thymocytes. This TCR was recovered from a boy younger than two with a congenital heart defect.

CDR3 residues: CASSPIGTSYEKLFF. The CDR3 DNA is TGTGCCAGCAGTCCCATAGGGACATCCTATGAAAAACTGTTTTTT. The chain combines TRBV27 with TRBJ1-4; D is perhaps TRBD1 (6 bases). This CDR3 contains 15 residues. The germline CDR1 and CDR2 sequences are MNHEY and SMNVEV (reference sequence). Trimming cost V 5 bases and J 6 bases, with 16 bases left between them. Together with reference TRBV27 and TRBJ1-4, the CDR3 gives the full variable domain: EAQVTQNPRYLITVTGKKLTVTCSQNMNHEYMSWYRQDPGLGLRQIYYSMNVEVTDKGDVPEGYKVSRKEKRNFPLILESPSPNQTSLYFCASSPIGTSYEKLFFGSGTQLSVL.